These T cell receptor beta chains were read from a single sample in a study of T-cell reconstitution after alpha-beta-depleted transplantation in children. TCRdb ran MiXCR on the PCR reads and lists one entry per CDR3 protein. The sample consists of about 290,000 distinct CDR3 sequences, 7.5% to 9% of them appearing once. Specimen: peripheral blood, collected 360 days after TCRalphabeta/CD19-depleted stem cell transplant. The source of these receptors is a female patient aged 2-15 years who had a stem cell transplant for Fanconi anemia, so the T cells may come from the graft donor. CDR3s include the opening cysteine and the closing phenylalanine or tryptophan. Each record gives: clone size, D gene, J gene, V gene, CDR3 protein, CDR3 DNA. A D gene is named only where the DNA matches it firmly. Not every row has a clone size; where given, it reads once, few, many or a size class.

>few|.|TRBJ2-3|TRBV12-3/TRBV12-4
CASSLRTHPSGDTQYF
TGTGCCAGCAGTTTAAGGACTCACCCTAGTGGGGATACGCAGTATTTT
>.|TRBD1|TRBJ1-3|TRBV6-1
CASSEIWTGLSGNTIYF
TGTGCCAGCAGTGAAATTTGGACAGGTCTCTCTGGAAACACCATATATTTT
>few|.|TRBJ2-3|TRBV9
CASSVGGAGTDTQYF
TGTGCCAGCAGCGTGGGGGGGGCAGGCACAGATACGCAGTATTTT
>many|.|TRBJ2-5|TRBV5-1
CASSNRGRETQYF
TGCGCCAGCAGTAACCGGGGGAGAGAGACCCAGTACTTC
>few|TRBD2|TRBJ2-1|TRBV7-3
CASSLNPGLAGDEQFF
TGTGCCAGCAGCTTAAACCCGGGACTAGCGGGGGATGAGCAGTTCTTC
>many|.|TRBJ2-2|TRBV29-1
CSVESGPGAGELFF
TGCAGCGTTGAATCTGGACCGGGCGCCGGGGAGCTGTTTTTT
>.|.|TRBJ2-3|TRBV15
CATSRGYTDTQYF
TGTGCCACCAGCAGGGGATACACAGATACGCAGTATTTT
>.|TRBD2|TRBJ2-5|TRBV12-3/TRBV12-4
CTSSLVLAGGPVAETQYF
TGTACCAGCAGTTTAGTTTTAGCGGGGGGGCCCGTTGCAGAGACCCAGTACTTC
>many|TRBD1|TRBJ1-1|TRBV7-2
CASSSGGPNTEAFF
TGTGCCAGCAGCTCAGGGGGCCCGAACACTGAAGCTTTCTTT
>many|.|TRBJ2-2|TRBV5-1
CASSLNPERAGELFF
TGCGCCAGCAGCTTGAATCCGGAGCGGGCCGGGGAGCTGTTTTTT
>many|.|TRBJ1-6|TRBV28
CASSFYREGSPLHF
TGTGCCAGCAGTTTCTACAGGGAAGGTTCACCCCTCCACTTT
>few|.|TRBJ2-5|TRBV6-5
CASGRTQETQYF
TGTGCCAGTGGACGGACCCAAGAGACCCAGTACTTC
>.|.|TRBJ2-7|TRBV6-5
CASSYSGAVSYEQYF
TGTGCCAGCAGTTACTCAGGAGCCGTCTCCTACGAGCAGTACTTC
>.|.|TRBJ2-3|TRBV5-1
CASEAGNTDTQYF
TGCGCCAGCGAGGCCGGGAACACAGATACGCAGTATTTT